This T cell receptor (beta chain) was identified in a study of cytotoxic CD8 clonotypes in ibrutinib-treated CLL. Regarding this clone: The antigen is undetermined.

Study-wide results and caveats: Once treatment began, public clonotypes, which were uncommon, contracted or stayed stable.

CDR3 size: 13 residues. With 7 bases removed from V and 6 bases from J, the gap between germline ends came to 16 bases. Per the germline V gene, CDR1 is MNHNS and CDR2 is SASEGT. Sequencing used immunoSEQ multiplex PCR; TCRdb keeps in-frame clones, though not all of them. Of fewer than 85,000 clones listed, about 85% are singletons. This receptor was taken from a human donor with chronic lymphocytic leukemia. The sample here was PBMCs, taken after 12 months of ibrutinib treatment. The chain uses TRBV6-1 and TRBJ2-7, with D possibly being TRBD1 or TRBD2 (5 bases each). The CDR3 sequence: CASTPGTTGEQYF. DNA of the CDR3: TGTGCCAGCACCCCCGGGACCACGGGCGAGCAGTACTTC.